The 24 T cell receptor beta chains below all came from one sample that was sequenced in a study of post-analysis software for immune sequencing data. Unique molecular identifiers were present in the TCR beta cDNA libraries. TCRdb re-called the PCR reads through MiXCR, storing one row per CDR3 protein. The profile shows hundreds of thousands of distinct CDR3 sequences, around 27% of them singletons. For these receptors, no antigen is known. Findings of the study overall: There were roughly 5 TRBV segments more frequent in patients than controls, and TRBV5-6, TRBV5-1 and TRBV20-1 were among them.

Sample: blood. These receptors came from a girl under 18 with multiple sclerosis.

The rearrangement links TRBV28 to TRBJ2-5; no clear D. The ends were cut back, 3 bases at V and 12 bases at J, with 17 bases in the middle. Germline CDR1 and CDR2: MDHEN and SYDVKM. CDR3 length: 13 amino acids. This chain's CDR3 is CASSFHRALNKYF. The DNA for the CDR3 is TGTGCCAGCAGTTTCCACCGGGCCCTAAATAAGTACTTC.

The chain recombines TRBV12-3 or TRBV12-4 with TRBJ2-7; 7 nucleotides line up with TRBD2. CDR3 length equals 15 residues. V gave up 5 bases and J gave up 5 bases; unmatched junction bases: 12. The CDR3 nucleotides read TGTGCCAGCAGTCATCCGGGGGGATATTGGGACGAGCAGTACTTC. It translates to CASSHPGGYWDEQYF.

Details on this clonotype: A read error may produce the germline difference seen at one junction end. The chain is built from TRBV28 and TRBJ2-7; possible D gene TRBD2, 6 bases. Germline lookup yields CDR1 MDHEN and CDR2 SYDVKM. This CDR3 comprises 15 residues. The CDR3 DNA reads TGTGTCAGCAGTTCTCCGGGGAGGAGATCCTACGAGCAGTACTTC. Its protein product is CVSSSPGRRSYEQYF.

This clonotype was seen more than once but under ten times. The chain has TRBV7-2 and TRBJ2-5; 10 positions match TRBD2. Germline CDR1 is SGHTA and CDR2 is FQGNSA. Unmatched junction bases numbered 3, after V lost 7 bases and J lost 1 base. The CDR3 consists of 14 residues. DNA for the CDR3: TGTGCCAGCACCTGGACTAGCGGCCAAGAGACCCAGTACTTC. It codes for CASTWTSGQETQYF.

This clonotype was found a few times. The rearrangement joins TRBV7-9 to TRBJ1-6, with unresolved D. V lost 5 bases to trimming and J lost 0 bases, with 14 bases between them. Germline CDR1 SEHNR, CDR2 FQNEAQ (reference sequence). CDR3 length: 17 amino acids. The chain's CDR3 is CASSQTGVSSYNSPLHF. Written as DNA, the CDR3 is TGTGCCAGCAGCCAGACCGGGGTGAGCTCCTATAATTCACCCCTCCACTTT.

The V gene is TRBV7-9, the J gene TRBJ2-3; maybe TRBD2 (5 bases). CDR3 length equals 15 residues. V lost 2 bases and J 2 bases, leaving 11 bases between the germline ends. From germline, CDR1 is SEHNR and CDR2 FQNEAQ (reference sequence). Here the CDR3 reads CASSLLVLATDTQYF. The CDR3 nucleotides read TGTGCCAGCAGCTTATTAGTCCTAGCCACAGATACGCAGTATTTT.

This clonotype was detected a few times. The V call is TRBV5-1, the J call TRBJ2-4; D assignment may be TRBD1 or TRBD2 (5 bases each). Germline-derived CDR1 and CDR2 are SGHRS and YFSETQ. The CDR3 extends over 15 amino acids. Trimming stripped 8 bases from V and 0 bases from J, with 15 bases between. CDR3 nucleotide sequence: TGCGCCAGTACCGGGGCCGAGATAGCCAAAAACATTCAGTACTTC. Encoded protein: CASTGAEIAKNIQYF.

V usage is TRBV5-1 and J usage is TRBJ2-7; 7 nucleotides line up with TRBD2. Losses at the gene ends were 5 bases for V and 0 bases for J; bases not matched to a gene: 8. This CDR3 contains 15 residues. Germline CDR1 is SGHRS and CDR2 is YFSETQ. DNA for the CDR3: TGCGCCAGCAGAGGAGGCGGGAGCAACTCCTACGAGCAGTACTTC. Translated, it gives CASRGGGSNSYEQYF.

This chain connects TRBV5-1 to TRBJ2-7; perhaps TRBD1 as D (6 bases). The germline V gene encodes CDR1 SGHRS and CDR2 YFSETQ. Trimming cost V 2 bases and J 0 bases, with 12 bases left between them. The CDR3 is 15 residues long. CDR3 nucleotides: TGCGCCAGCAGCTTAACAGGGAAGAGCTCCTACGAGCAGTACTTC. Encoded protein: CASSLTGKSSYEQYF.

This clonotype was seen more than once but under ten times. The CDR3: CASSLGAGKETQYF. CDR3 bases: TGTGCCAGCAGTTTAGGGGCAGGGAAAGAGACCCAGTACTTC. This chain uses TRBV12-3 or TRBV12-4 with TRBJ2-5; D might be TRBD1 (5 bases). V was trimmed by 1 base and J by 3 bases, leaving 9 bases between them. The CDR3 contains 14 residues.

The chain employs TRBV20-1 and TRBJ2-5, with D possibly matching TRBD2 (6 bases). Germline values: CDR1 DFQATT, CDR2 SNEGSKA (reference sequence). The CDR3 loop spans 13 amino acids. V was shortened by 5 bases and J by 2 bases, with 12 bases between the two germline ends. DNA for the CDR3: TGCAGTGCTTTTAGCGGAGCGCAAGAGACCCAGTACTTC. Protein: CSAFSGAQETQYF.

The chain employs TRBV6-5 and TRBJ1-6; perhaps TRBD1 as D (6 bases). The CDR3 sequence is 12 residues long. CDR1 is MNHEY, CDR2 SVGAGI, per germline. V dropped 4 bases and J dropped 16 bases, with 14 bases sitting between them. The CDR3 spells CASSLSTGGLHF. The DNA of the CDR3 is TGTGCCAGCAGTTTATCGACAGGAGGTCTCCACTTT.

The chain has TRBV5-1 and TRBJ2-1; TRBD1 might be the D (5 bases). Trimming stripped 0 bases from V and 2 bases from J, with 12 bases between. There are 16 residues in the CDR3. Germline values: CDR1 SGHRS, CDR2 YFSETQ. The CDR3 is CASSLAPQGPYNEQFF. CDR3 bases: TGCGCCAGCAGCTTGGCCCCGCAGGGTCCCTACAATGAGCAGTTCTTC.

The rearrangement links TRBV29-1 to TRBJ2-7; 7 bases fit TRBD1. With 2 bases clipped from V and 5 bases from J, the junction kept 9 bases outside the gene matches. Germline assignment: CDR1 SQVTM and CDR2 ANQGSEA. This CDR3 has 14 residues. CDR3 amino acids: CSVEIGQGVNEQYF. CDR3 nucleotides: TGCAGCGTTGAAATAGGGCAGGGGGTCAACGAGCAGTACTTC.

The chain combines TRBV20-1 with TRBJ1-5, with TRBD1 matching 9 bases. Per the germline V gene, CDR1 is DFQATT and CDR2 is SNEGSKA (reference sequence). The CDR3 extends over 15 amino acids. The CDR3 nucleotides read TGCAGCATGGGGACAGGGTTGTCCCTCAATCAGCCCCAGCATTTT. Encoded protein: CSMGTGLSLNQPQHF.

This clonotype was picked up a small number of times. V gene TRBV6-6 combines with J gene TRBJ2-3; TRBD2 agrees at 8 bases. The CDR3 spans 17 residues. CDR1 MNHNY and CDR2 SVGAGI come from the germline V gene (reference sequence). V was clipped by 5 bases and J by 2 bases; unmatched bases: 12. CDR3 in DNA: TGTGCCAGCAGTAATCGAGAAGCGGGAGATTACACAGATACGCAGTATTTT. The encoded protein is CASSNREAGDYTDTQYF.

This chain links TRBV11-2 with TRBJ2-2; D remains unclear. Looked up from germline, CDR1 is SGHAT and CDR2 is FQNNGV. This CDR3 contains 14 residues. The ends were cut back, 1 base at V and 4 bases at J, with 7 bases in the middle. DNA of the CDR3: TGTGCCAGCAGCTTAGTGCGATTCACCGGGGAGCTGTTTTTT. Its protein is CASSLVRFTGELFF.

The chain carries TRBV4-1 and TRBJ1-2; 7 positions match TRBD1. The CDR3 has 14 amino acids. Germline V gene sequence: CDR1 MGHRA, CDR2 YSYEKL. The V gene end was trimmed by 4 bases and the J gene end by 4 bases; junction bases not matched to a gene: 6. Here the CDR3 reads CASSPFGTVYGYTF. As DNA, the CDR3 is TGCGCCAGCAGCCCTTTCGGGACAGTCTATGGCTACACCTTC.

This clonotype was observed a few times. V gene TRBV20-1 combines with J gene TRBJ2-5, with 7 bases lining up with TRBD2. Germline assignment: CDR1 DFQATT and CDR2 SNEGSKA (reference sequence). This CDR3 is 15 amino acids long. The V and J ends lost 0 bases and 2 bases, in that order; junction bases with no gene match: 6. The CDR3 nucleotides read TGCAGTGCTAGAGATTACCGGGGGGAACAAGAGACCCAGTACTTC. This codes for CSARDYRGEQETQYF.

The V gene is TRBV6-5, the J gene TRBJ2-7, with 7 nucleotides matching TRBD2. Germline CDR1 reads MNHEY; CDR2 reads SVGAGI. Trimming took 5 bases from V and 8 from J; bases not matched to a gene: 15. This CDR3 contains 15 residues. The CDR3: CASSPMGGIDGKQYF. The CDR3 DNA is TGTGCCAGCAGTCCAATGGGAGGGATCGATGGGAAGCAGTACTTC.

The chain joins TRBV6-1 to TRBJ2-1; 9 bases align to TRBD2. Trimming at V came to 6 bases and at J to 10 bases, leaving 13 bases not matched to a gene. The CDR3 has 15 residues. Per the germline V gene, CDR1 is MNHNS and CDR2 is SASEGT. For the CDR3, the DNA is TGTGCCAGCAGATCTCCGGGACTAGCCGCGGAAGAGCAGTTCTTC. Translation gives CASRSPGLAAEEQFF.

The rearrangement uses TRBV20-1 and TRBJ2-7, with D unclear. The CDR3 is 15 amino acids. Trimming removed 3 bases at V and 1 base at J, with 16 bases between. The germline V gene encodes CDR1 DFQATT and CDR2 SNEGSKA (reference sequence). The CDR3 sequence is CSARNARQESYEQYF. For the CDR3, the DNA is TGCAGTGCTAGGAACGCGCGGCAGGAGTCCTACGAGCAGTACTTC.

The chain links TRBV20-1 to TRBJ1-2, with no clear D. This CDR3 has 13 residues. Germline V gene lookup returns CDR1 DFQATT and CDR2 SNEGSKA (reference sequence). V was shortened by 6 bases and J by 5 bases, with 16 bases between the two germline ends. The CDR3 here is CSAPGRSRYGYTF. DNA for the CDR3: TGCAGTGCCCCCGGCAGGAGCCGGTATGGCTACACCTTC.

In this sample, this clonotype turned up a few times. The chain joins TRBV5-1 to TRBJ2-1; D gene uncertain. The CDR3 has 13 residues. Trimming pared 0 bases from V and 14 bases from J, leaving 15 bases between. Germline V gene lookup returns CDR1 SGHRS and CDR2 YFSETQ. CDR3 nucleotides: TGCGCCAGCAGCTTGGAAACGGACGGTCTTGAGTTCTTC. Residues: CASSLETDGLEFF.